This note documents a single TCR beta chain sequence. Trimming took 5 bases from V and 4 from J, leaving 9 bases between them. This CDR3 is 13 amino acids long. Per the germline V gene, CDR1 is LNHDA and CDR2 is SQIVND (reference sequence). This sample is part of a study of blood T cell repertoires in COVID-19. Overall study: Sources were T cells, B-cell-depleted T cells, or PBMCs; the material itself was cDNA or gDNA.

TCRdb keeps only in-frame clones here, not all; method: immunoSEQ multiplex PCR. The table includes under 450,000 clones, roughly nine tenths detected once. Input material: PBMCs or T cells enriched from blood (not recorded which). J is TRBJ1-5 and V is TRBV19; no clear D gene. The TCR comes from a woman between 35 and 50 years old who had been exposed to COVID-19. The CDR3 DNA sequence: TGTGCCAGTAGTCTTCAGAAGAATCAGCCCCAGCATTTT. It codes for CASSLQKNQPQHF.